This is a list of T cell receptor beta chains from one sample in a study of early T cells in non-severe SARS-CoV-2 infection. One entry per CDR3 protein, called by TCRdb with MiXCR from the 5' RACE reads. The repertoire holds 45,000 to 50,000 distinct CDR3 sequences, around 6% seen once, with roughly 4.8% in the top ten. The sample comprised whole blood. These receptors all stem from an adult who was a healthcare worker with PCR-confirmed SARS-CoV-2 infection or an uninfected control (not recorded which). The conserved cysteine and the conserved F or W are not part of the CDR3 here. Clone size is not always given. Where it is, it says once, few, many or a class for expanded clones.

TRBV7-6 | many | 16 | ASSIRLLPTLNTGELF
TRBV20-1 | many | 11 | SARPQSVGEQF
TRBV6-6 | many | 11 | ASTSEGNSPLH
TRBV30 | - | 12 | AWRTGFINEKLF
TRBV12-5 | many | 13 | ASGPGTSGAYEQY
TRBV5-1 | few | 16 | ASSSVGGRSPKDTEAF
TRBV7-9 | many | 14 | ASSSQPRDRVTEAF
TRBV27 | many | 13 | ASSFWDLEGEKLF
TRBV20-1 | - | 12 | SAWVRGQNYEQY
TRBV5-1 | many | 9 | ASMDNYGYT
TRBV9 | - | 11 | ASSGPGHNEQF
TRBV29-1 | many | 11 | SVDVGRGQPQH
TRBV30 | many | 9 | AWSLGPAQY
TRBV5-6 | many | 17 | ASSLYTSGRKTVNYGYT
TRBV27 | few | 12 | ASSHDRVGYGYT
TRBV6-1 | many | 12 | ASSYNRANTEAF
TRBV20-1 | many | 12 | SARRTGEDTEAF
TRBV12-3/TRBV12-4 | many | 16 | ASSYAGWRDDSNQPQH
TRBV14 | - | 12 | ASSQTLSSYEQY
TRBV5-1 | many | 12 | ASSPAYSYNEQF
TRBV29-1 | - | 14 | SVSEPLGQGNSPLH
TRBV5-1 | many | 11 | ASSSDTGSEAF
TRBV7-2 | many | 13 | ASSLAGVRYNEQF
TRBV24-1 | many | 13 | ATSDPDRGNYGYT
TRBV4-3 | many | 13 | ASSQAGPGANVLT
TRBV10-3 | - | 15 | AIRNHVRGRKNTEAF
TRBV7-8 | few | 16 | ASSVRQGLSSGANVLT
TRBV7-9 | many | 11 | ASNPTGLNEQY
TRBV20-1 | many | 12 | SARGQETPHEQY
TRBV7-8 | many | 12 | ASALETSTDTQY
TRBV7-9 | - | 13 | ASSPGTSPTDTQY
TRBV29-1 | many | 10 | SVGSVTGELF
TRBV10-2 | - | 13 | ASSSTGPPPETQY
TRBV6-2/TRBV6-3 | - | 10 | ATTTGTLEQY
TRBV2 | many | 12 | ASRPGRENTEAF
TRBV11-2 | many | 13 | ASSLWAGQNTEAF
TRBV20-1 | many | 13 | SARVTGGRTDTQY
TRBV7-8 | many | 14 | ASSFPGLAGTDTQY
TRBV6-1 | few | 12 | ASSEADGTYEQY
TRBV5-6 | - | 12 | ASSRTGQGKPQH
TRBV7-2 | few | 13 | ASRGTGEGHQPQH
TRBV7-9 | - | 10 | ASSRGTGAQY
TRBV7-2 | few | 14 | ASMVHSGRAGETQY
TRBV11-1 | many | 17 | ASSLGSPWTGRYQETQY
TRBV2 | many | 11 | ASKGFMNTEAF
TRBV2 | many | 13 | ASNLLLDNTGELF
TRBV4-2 | many | 16 | ASSQDLGGGNSYNEQF
TRBV7-2 | many | 13 | ASSLLEGLPYEQY
TRBV7-2 | many | 16 | ASSLALSRIGGTDTQY
TRBV12-5 | many | 13 | ASYGTGEDTGELF
TRBV19 | many | 14 | ASSIGGTRIGEKLF
TRBV7-2 | - | 11 | ASSRGTEETQY
TRBV6-1 | many | 11 | ASTEATVDTQY
TRBV6-2/TRBV6-3 | many | 15 | ASSYSTSGGFQETQY